Presented here are 19 T cell receptor beta chains from one specimen sequenced in a study of cytomegalovirus exposure and HLA in healthy donors. Primers: 60 Vbeta forward and 13 Jbeta reverse. Measured with immunoSEQ multiplex PCR; TCRdb has only the in-frame clones, and not every one. The sample lists 70,000 to 85,000 clones; under 65% were seen once. Sequencing was carried out using PBMCs. These receptor sequences come from a male donor in good health and CMV-seropositive.

This clone was detected only a few times. The chain links TRBV10-3 to TRBJ2-3, with 8 bases fitting TRBD1. The germline V gene has CDR1 ENHRY and CDR2 SYGVKD. The CDR3 covers 16 residues. Trimming took 0 bases from V and 2 from J; bases not matched to a gene: 4. This CDR3 reads CAISESDRGYTDTQYF. The DNA for the CDR3 is TGTGCCATCAGTGAGTCTGACAGGGGCTACACAGATACGCAGTATTTT.

This clone came up a few times. This rearrangement joins TRBV9 to TRBJ2-6; 7 bases match TRBD1. The germline V gene has CDR1 SGDLS and CDR2 YYNGEE. CDR3 length equals 16 residues. Germline trimming cut 0 bases from V and 2 bases from J; bases unmatched to any gene: 2. The CDR3 protein is CASSVAGTAGANVLTF. For the CDR3, the DNA is TGTGCCAGCAGCGTAGCGGGGACAGCTGGGGCCAACGTCCTGACTTTC.

The chain joins TRBV28 to TRBJ1-2, with D possibly being TRBD1 (5 bases). Trimming shortened V by 3 bases and J by 9 bases, and 14 bases separated the two germline ends. Germline V gene lookup returns CDR1 MDHEN and CDR2 SYDVKM. This CDR3 comprises 13 residues. The chain's CDR3 is CASSFRQGRSYTF. CDR3 DNA sequence: TGTGCCAGCAGTTTTCGGCAGGGTCGGAGCTACACCTTC.

This clone was counted between two and nine times. The V gene is TRBV5-4, the J gene TRBJ1-2; the D is unclear. Between the trimmed V and J ends, which lost 0 bases and 8 bases, there was a span of 14 bases. The CDR3 contains 14 residues. Per the germline V gene, CDR1 is SGHNT and CDR2 is YYREEE (reference sequence). CDR3 sequence (DNA): TGTGCCAGCAGCTTGGTTGCGGTAGCGGGAGGCTACACCTTC. Translating gives CASSLVAVAGGYTF.

This chain joins TRBV28 and TRBJ1-1; D possibly corresponds to TRBD1 (5 bases). The CDR3 loop spans 14 amino acids. Germline CDR1 MDHEN, CDR2 SYDVKM. Trimming shortened V by 8 bases and J by 0 bases, and 13 bases separated the two germline ends. CDR3 in amino acids: CASGNRLMNTEAFF. Here the CDR3 DNA reads TGTGCCAGCGGAAACAGGCTGATGAACACTGAAGCTTTCTTT.

This clone was seen a single time. The chain combines TRBV18 with TRBJ1-5, with TRBD1 matching 9 bases. The V and J ends lost 3 bases and 6 bases, in that order; junction bases with no gene match: 9. There are 16 residues in the CDR3. The V gene's germline CDR1 is KGHSH and CDR2 LQKENI. The CDR3 loop reads CASSPAGTGNGQPQHF. The CDR3 DNA reads as TGTGCCAGCTCACCTGCAGGGACAGGGAACGGTCAGCCCCAGCATTTT.

This clone was picked up a small number of times. The V and J genes are TRBV19 and TRBJ1-5, with D maybe TRBD1 (5 bases). Trimming cost V 3 bases and J 4 bases, with 13 bases left between them. Germline-derived CDR1 and CDR2 are LNHDA and SQIVND (reference sequence). There are 15 residues in the CDR3. The CDR3 DNA sequence: TGTGCCAGTAGTATCGGTAGGCCAGGGAATCAGCCCCAGCATTTT. Amino acid sequence: CASSIGRPGNQPQHF.

This chain connects TRBV11-1 to TRBJ2-7; TRBD2 agrees at 7 bases. Germline loops: CDR1 SGHAT, CDR2 FQDESV (reference sequence). V lost 5 bases, J lost 4 bases, and 20 bases stayed unmatched. There are 18 residues in the CDR3. CDR3 sequence (DNA): TGTGCCAGCAGCCTTGTAGTGGGTTCAAGCGGGGACTTGTACGAGCAGTACTTC. Protein product: CASSLVVGSSGDLYEQYF.

V is TRBV9 and J is TRBJ2-7; 9 bases are shared with TRBD1. CDR3 size: 13 residues. CDR1 and CDR2 (germline): SGDLS, YYNGEE. V was clipped by 4 bases and J by 4 bases; unmatched bases: 3. The CDR3 sequence is CASSTGTGYEQYF. The CDR3, as DNA: TGTGCCAGCAGCACCGGGACAGGGTACGAGCAGTACTTC.

The chain has TRBV29-1 and TRBJ2-7, with TRBD1 matching over 9 bases. Germline V gene data show CDR1 as SQVTM and CDR2 as ANQGSEA. CDR3 length: 12 amino acids. With 6 bases clipped from V and 2 bases from J, the junction kept 2 bases outside the gene matches. Here the CDR3 DNA reads TGCAGCGTGGACAGGGGACCCTACGAGCAGTACTTC. It codes for CSVDRGPYEQYF.

This chain links TRBV19 with TRBJ2-7, with TRBD1 identical over 7 bases. V gave up 7 bases and J gave up 7 bases; unmatched junction bases: 10. The CDR3 length is 13 residues. Per the germline V gene, CDR1 is LNHDA and CDR2 is SQIVND (reference sequence). The CDR3 reads CASMGRGPGEQYF. The CDR3 DNA follows: TGTGCCAGTATGGGAAGGGGGCCGGGAGAGCAGTACTTC.

V gene TRBV6-5 combines with J gene TRBJ2-5, with 10 positions matching TRBD1. J was trimmed by 5 bases and V by 5 bases; bases with no gene match: 8. Germline V CDR1 and CDR2: MNHEY, SVGAGI. This CDR3 is 15 amino acids long. The DNA for the CDR3 is TGTGCCAGCAGTCCCCGGGACAGGGGCGGGGAGACCCAGTACTTC. Protein sequence: CASSPRDRGGETQYF.

This chain uses TRBV28 with TRBJ2-1; TRBD2 matches at 14 bases. CDR3 length: 16 amino acids. The V gene's germline CDR1 is MDHEN and CDR2 SYDVKM. Unmatched junction bases numbered 6, after V lost 2 bases and J lost 9 bases. CDR3 DNA: TGTGCCAGCAGTTTACCCAAGACTAGCGGGGGGGGTGAGCAGTTCTTC. It encodes CASSLPKTSGGGEQFF.

This clone turned up a few times. The chain recombines TRBV19 with TRBJ1-5; TRBD1 is a possible D gene (5 bases). The CDR3 runs 15 residues. The germline V gene encodes CDR1 LNHDA and CDR2 SQIVND (reference sequence). V lost 6 bases and J lost 0, with 12 bases in between. The CDR3 nucleotides read TGTGCCAGTAGGGGGGGACCGATTAGCAATCAGCCCCAGCATTTT. This sequence encodes CASRGGPISNQPQHF. The variable domain in full, with the rest retrieved from reference TRBV19 and TRBJ1-5, is DGGITQSPKYLFRKEGQNVTLSCEQNLNHDAMYWYRQDPGQGLRLIYYSQIVNDFQKGDIAEGYSVSREKKESFPLTVTSAQKNPTAFYLCASRGGPISNQPQHFGDGTRLSIL.

The chain joins TRBV6-1 to TRBJ2-3; 12 nucleotides match TRBD2. The CDR3 sequence is 15 residues long. V lost 2 bases, J lost 4 bases, and 1 base stayed unmatched. CDR1 is MNHNS, CDR2 SASEGT, per germline. CDR3 protein: CASSELAGGPDTQYF. DNA for the CDR3: TGTGCCAGCAGTGAACTAGCGGGGGGGCCAGATACGCAGTATTTT.

To note about this clone: Other DNA sequences of this sample code for an identical CDR3. This sequence joins TRBV9 and TRBJ2-5, with D possibly being TRBD2 (5 bases). Trimming took 2 bases from V and 2 from J, leaving 10 bases between them. Germline CDR1 SGDLS, CDR2 YYNGEE. The CDR3 runs 14 residues. DNA of the CDR3: TGTGCCAGCAGCGTCCAACTAGGGCAAGAGACCCAGTACTTC. This codes for CASSVQLGQETQYF.

The CDR3 DNA reads as TGTGCCAGCAGTTCCGGGACACCTCCTTGGAGCACTGAAGCTTTCTTT. This codes for CASSSGTPPWSTEAFF. The chain uses TRBV6-5 and TRBJ1-1, with a weak D call TRBD1 (6 bases). The germline V gene has CDR1 MNHEY and CDR2 SVGAGI. The CDR3 has 16 residues. Trimming took off 4 bases at V and 4 bases at J, with 19 bases between the two ends.

The rearrangement links TRBV5-4 to TRBJ2-2; tentatively, D is TRBD1 (5 bases). Germline V gene lookup returns CDR1 SGHNT and CDR2 YYREEE (reference sequence). V lost 2 bases and J lost 1, with 15 bases in between. This CDR3 region has 17 residues. The CDR3 DNA reads as TGTGCCAGCAGCTTTTCCCAGGGCTGGCGGAACACCGGGGAGCTGTTTTTT. It encodes CASSFSQGWRNTGELFF.

This clone occurred a few times. The genes are TRBV28 and TRBJ2-3; 10 bases are a match to TRBD1. The V gene's germline CDR1 is MDHEN and CDR2 SYDVKM. The CDR3 contains 15 residues. The junction had 8 bases not matched to a gene; V was cut back by 6 bases and J by 5 bases. CDR3 DNA: TGTGCCAGCAGCTCCACGGGACAGGGGCTAGATACGCAGTATTTT. This codes for CASSSTGQGLDTQYF.